This TCR beta chain was documented in a study of T cells expressing NK-cell markers. Overall study context: Sorted CD3+CD56-NKG2C+, CD3+CD56+NKG2C+ and CD3+CD56+NKG2C- T cells supplied the TCR beta repertoires.

On this clonotype: Its antigen is still unknown.

Study results and limitations: Researchers report these clonotypes also headed the CD3+CD56-NKG2C+ fraction in a handful of donors.

UMIs accompanied the 5'RACE template switching by which TCR beta cDNA was made. Reprocessing the 5' RACE reads, TCRdb reports a single entry for every CDR3 protein and omits DNA. In total, the table holds approximately 420,000 distinct CDR3 sequences. The CDR3 runs to 19 residues. The germline V gene has CDR1 MNHEY and CDR2 SVGEGT. The receptor was derived from a woman in her fifties or sixties in good health. This chain connects TRBV6-2 or TRBV6-3 to TRBJ2-2; TCRdb names TRBD1, which stays unverified in the absence of DNA. Sequences were obtained from blood T cells: a sorted CD56 or NKG2C T cell subset, CD4+ or CD8+ T cells, or bulk PBMC T cells (not recorded which). CDR3 sequence reads: CASRDAAWDREKNTGELFF.